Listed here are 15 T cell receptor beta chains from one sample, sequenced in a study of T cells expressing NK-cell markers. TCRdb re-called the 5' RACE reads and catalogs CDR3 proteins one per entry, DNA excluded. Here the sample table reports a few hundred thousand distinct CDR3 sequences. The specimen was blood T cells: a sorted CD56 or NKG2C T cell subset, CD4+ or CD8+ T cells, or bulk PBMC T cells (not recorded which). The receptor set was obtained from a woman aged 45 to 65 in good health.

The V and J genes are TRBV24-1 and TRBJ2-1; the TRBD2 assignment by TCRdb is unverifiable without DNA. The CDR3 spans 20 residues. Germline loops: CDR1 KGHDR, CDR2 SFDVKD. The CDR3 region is CATSDLVGGSGRLSYNEQFF.

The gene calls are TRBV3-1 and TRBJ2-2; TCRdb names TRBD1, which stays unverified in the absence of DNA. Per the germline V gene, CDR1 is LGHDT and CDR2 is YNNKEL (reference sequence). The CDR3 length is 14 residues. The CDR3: CASSLGTVPGELFF.

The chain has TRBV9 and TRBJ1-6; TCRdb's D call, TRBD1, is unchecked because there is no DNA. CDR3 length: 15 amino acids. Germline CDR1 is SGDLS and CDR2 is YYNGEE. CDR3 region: CASSAGTGYNSPLHF.

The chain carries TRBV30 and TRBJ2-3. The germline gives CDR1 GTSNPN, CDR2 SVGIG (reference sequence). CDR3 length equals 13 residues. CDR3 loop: CAWNGFRTDTQYF.

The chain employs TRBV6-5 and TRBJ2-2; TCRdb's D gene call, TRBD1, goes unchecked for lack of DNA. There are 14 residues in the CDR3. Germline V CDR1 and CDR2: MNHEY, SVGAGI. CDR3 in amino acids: CASSQQGIAGELFF.

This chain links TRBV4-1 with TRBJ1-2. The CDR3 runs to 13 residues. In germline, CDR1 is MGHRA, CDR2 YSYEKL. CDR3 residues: CASSQVAFGGYTF.

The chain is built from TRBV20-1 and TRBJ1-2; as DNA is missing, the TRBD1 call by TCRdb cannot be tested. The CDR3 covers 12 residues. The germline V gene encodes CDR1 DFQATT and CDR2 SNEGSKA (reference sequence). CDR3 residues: CSAHDRVLGYTF.

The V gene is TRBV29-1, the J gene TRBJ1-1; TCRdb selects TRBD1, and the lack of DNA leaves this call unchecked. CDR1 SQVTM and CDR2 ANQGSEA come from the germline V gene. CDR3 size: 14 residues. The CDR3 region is CSVGSGQGHTEAFF.

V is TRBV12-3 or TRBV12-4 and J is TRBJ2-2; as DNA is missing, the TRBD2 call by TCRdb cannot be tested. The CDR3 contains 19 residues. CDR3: CASSQPGLAGGPVTGELFF.

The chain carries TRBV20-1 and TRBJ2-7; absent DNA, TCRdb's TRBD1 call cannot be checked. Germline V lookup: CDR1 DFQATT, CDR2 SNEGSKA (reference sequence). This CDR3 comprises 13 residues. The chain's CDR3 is CSASVPRSYEQYF.

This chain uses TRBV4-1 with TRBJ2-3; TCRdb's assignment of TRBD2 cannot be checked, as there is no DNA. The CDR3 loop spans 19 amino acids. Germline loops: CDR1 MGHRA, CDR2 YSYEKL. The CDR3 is CASSHSGLAGKSSTDTQYF.

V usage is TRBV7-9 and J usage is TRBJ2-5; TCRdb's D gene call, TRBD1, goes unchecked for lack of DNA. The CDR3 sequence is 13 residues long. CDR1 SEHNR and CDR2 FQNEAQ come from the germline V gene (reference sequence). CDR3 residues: CASSRQVAETQYF.

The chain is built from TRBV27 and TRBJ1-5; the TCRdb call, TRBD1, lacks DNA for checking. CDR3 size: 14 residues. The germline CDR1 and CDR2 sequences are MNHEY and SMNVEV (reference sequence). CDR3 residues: CASQQGAGNQPQHF.

The CDR3 protein is CASSYNGQGTANIQYF. This sequence joins TRBV5-1 and TRBJ2-4; TCRdb calls TRBD1, which cannot be checked without DNA. This CDR3 comprises 16 residues. Germline values: CDR1 SGHRS, CDR2 YFSETQ.

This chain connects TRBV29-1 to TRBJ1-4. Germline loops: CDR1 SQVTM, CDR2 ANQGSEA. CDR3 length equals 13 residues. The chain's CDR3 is CSVAGLTNEKLFF.